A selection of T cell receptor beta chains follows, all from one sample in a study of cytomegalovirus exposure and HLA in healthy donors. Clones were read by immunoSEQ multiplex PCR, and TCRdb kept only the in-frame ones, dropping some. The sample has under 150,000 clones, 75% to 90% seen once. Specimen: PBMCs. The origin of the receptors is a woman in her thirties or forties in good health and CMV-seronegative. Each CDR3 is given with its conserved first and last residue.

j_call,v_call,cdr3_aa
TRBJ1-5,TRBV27,CASSLGSGHQPQHF
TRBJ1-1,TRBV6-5,CASSYSTGVDTEAFF
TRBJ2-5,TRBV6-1,CASSGTFQETQYF
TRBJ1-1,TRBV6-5,CASSETGTTEAFF
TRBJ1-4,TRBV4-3,CASAIGGGTENEKLFF
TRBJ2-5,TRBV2,CASSPFGENQETQYF
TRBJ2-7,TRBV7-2,CASSLNEGLTYEQYF
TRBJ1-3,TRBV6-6,CASRSTTGAGNTIYF
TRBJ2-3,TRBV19,CASTATGGVGTDTQYF
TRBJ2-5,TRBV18,CASSPTAGARETQYF
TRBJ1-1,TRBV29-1,CSVGQFMNTEAFF
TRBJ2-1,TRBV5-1,CASSQYNEQFF
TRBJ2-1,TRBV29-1,CSVEPGRYNEQFF
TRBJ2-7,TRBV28,CASSSSLGSRYEQYF
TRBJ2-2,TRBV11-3,CASSSGTGGLRELFF
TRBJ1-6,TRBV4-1,CASRGLSVGSPLHF
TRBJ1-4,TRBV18,CASSPMRGRDEKLFF
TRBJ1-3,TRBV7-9,CASSSRQGGGNTIYF
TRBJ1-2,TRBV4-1,CASSQRGDRTNYGYTF
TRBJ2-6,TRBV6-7,CASSYGDRGNSGANVLTF
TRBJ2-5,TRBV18,CASSPPPSLYLETQYF
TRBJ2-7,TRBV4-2,CASSQEGDWRVSYEQYF
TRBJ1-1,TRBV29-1,CSVADGGDRNTEAFF
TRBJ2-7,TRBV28,CASIGGQGFWRGYEQYF
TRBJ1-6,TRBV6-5,CASSYSQGGYSPLHF
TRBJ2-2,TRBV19,CASSIRREVSTGELFF
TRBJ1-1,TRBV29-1,CSVGGLDTEAFF
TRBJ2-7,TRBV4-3,CASSQDLAGATRSYEQYF
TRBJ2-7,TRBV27,CASSFGGYIYEQYF
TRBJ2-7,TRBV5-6,CASSLAGGTISYEQYF
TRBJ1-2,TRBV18,CASSPRPTPGHFYGYTF
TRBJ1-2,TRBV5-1,CASSLGQGSYGYTF